This passage covers 24 T cell receptor beta chains from one sample sequenced in a study of blood T cell repertoires in COVID-19. Only in-frame clones appear in the TCRdb table, and some are missing; sequencing was by immunoSEQ multiplex PCR. This table has approximately 360,000 clones, around 87% appearing once. Input material: peripheral blood. These receptors all stem from a man between 18 and 29 years old with active or convalescent COVID-19.

This clone was recorded a few times. This rearrangement joins TRBV28 to TRBJ1-4, with a tentative D call TRBD1 (5 bases). V was clipped by 4 bases and J by 5 bases, with 20 bases between them. Germline values: CDR1 MDHEN, CDR2 SYDVKM. The CDR3 has 17 amino acids. The CDR3 protein is CASSSPTLQAPNEKLFF. For the CDR3, the DNA is TGTGCCAGCAGTTCCCCCACCCTACAGGCCCCAAATGAAAAACTGTTTTTT.

On this clone: The same CDR3 also results from other DNA sequences found in this sample. The gene calls are TRBV7-3 and TRBJ2-3, with no clear D. This CDR3 is built from 14 residues. Per germline, CDR1 SGHTA and CDR2 FQGTGA. Trimming shortened V by 5 bases and J by 2 bases, and 11 bases separated the two germline ends. CDR3 sequence reads: CASSQTSATDTQYF. In nucleotides, the CDR3 is TGTGCCAGCAGCCAAACGAGTGCCACAGATACGCAGTATTTT.

The chain employs TRBV7-8 and TRBJ1-1, with D perhaps matching TRBD1 (6 bases). Deletions cut 3 bases from V and 0 bases from J, with 17 bases between. Germline lookup yields CDR1 SGHVS and CDR2 FQNEAQ. The CDR3 runs 17 residues. DNA of the CDR3: TGTGCCAGCAGCTTGGAAACAGGGAGGGGAATGAACACTGAAGCTTTCTTT. Translated, it gives CASSLETGRGMNTEAFF.

This clone appeared once. This sequence joins TRBV7-7 and TRBJ2-1; possibly TRBD2 for D (5 bases). The V end was cut by 1 base, the J end by 8 bases, with 15 bases between. The germline V gene encodes CDR1 SSHAT and CDR2 FNYEAQ (reference sequence). The CDR3 length is 15 residues. CDR3 protein: CASSLGPPEGYEQFF. CDR3 nucleotides: TGTGCCAGCAGCTTAGGACCACCCGAGGGCTATGAGCAGTTCTTC.

On this clone: At one end, the junction sequence differs from germline, possibly due to a read error. V and J are TRBV28 and TRBJ2-6, with D perhaps TRBD1 (5 bases). CDR3 size: 14 residues. Germline V CDR1 and CDR2: MDHEN, SYDVKM. The CDR3 coding sequence is TGTGCCAGCAGGCGAGGATCTGGGGCCAACGTGCTGACTTTC. Its protein product is CASRRGSGANVLTF. Full variable domain (missing parts from reference TRBV28 and TRBJ2-6): DVKVTQSSRYLVKRTGEKVFLECVQDMDHENMFWYRQDPGLGLRLIYFSYDVKMKEKGDIPEGYSVSREKKERFSLILESASTNQTSMYLCASRRGSGANVLTFGAGSRLTVL.

The chain links TRBV30 to TRBJ2-5; D is unclear. The CDR3 extends over 13 amino acids. Deletions cut 2 bases from V and 1 base from J, with 8 bases between. The V gene's germline CDR1 is GTSNPN and CDR2 SVGIG (reference sequence). The CDR3 DNA follows: TGTGCCTGGAGTCGCAGGCGCCAAGAGACCCAGTACTTC. It yields the protein CAWSRRRQETQYF. Full variable domain (rest looked up from reference TRBV30 and TRBJ2-5): SQTIHQWPATLVQPVGSPLSLECTVEGTSNPNLYWYRQAAGRGLQLLFYSVGIGQISSEVPQNLSASRPQDRQFILSSKKLLLSDSGFYLCAWSRRRQETQYFGPGTRLLVL.

The chain carries TRBV6-5 and TRBJ2-7; tentatively, D is TRBD2 (5 bases). Germline V lookup: CDR1 MNHEY, CDR2 SVGAGI. Trimming stripped 4 bases from V and 2 bases from J, with 9 bases between. This CDR3 is built from 13 residues. The CDR3 DNA reads TGTGCCAGCAGTTCCCCGGGAACCTACGAGCAGTACTTC. This sequence encodes CASSSPGTYEQYF.

The rearrangement uses TRBV9 and TRBJ2-7, with D possibly TRBD2 on 5 matching bases. Trimming left V 0 bases short and J 4 bases short, with 14 bases between. Germline-derived CDR1 and CDR2 are SGDLS and YYNGEE. The CDR3 is 15 amino acids. The DNA for the CDR3 is TGTGCCAGCAGCGTAGCGGTCGGGAATAGTTACGAGCAGTACTTC. Amino acid sequence: CASSVAVGNSYEQYF. Full variable domain (remainder filled in from reference TRBV9 and TRBJ2-7): DSGVTQTPKHLITATGQRVTLRCSPRSGDLSVYWYQQSLDQGLQFLIQYYNGEERAKGNILERFSAQQFPDLHSELNLSSLELGDSALYFCASSVAVGNSYEQYFGPGTRLTVT.

Concerning this clone: The sample carries other DNA sequences with the same CDR3. The chain recombines TRBV28 with TRBJ1-5, with D possibly TRBD1 on 5 matching bases. V lost 3 bases and J lost 3, with 12 bases in between. The CDR3 has 15 residues. The germline V gene has CDR1 MDHEN and CDR2 SYDVKM. This CDR3 is CASSFQGAYNQPQHF. For the CDR3, the DNA is TGTGCCAGCAGTTTCCAAGGGGCCTACAATCAGCCCCAGCATTTT.

The chain carries TRBV5-1 and TRBJ1-3; TRBD1 aligns across 8 bases. There are 15 residues in the CDR3. CDR1 and CDR2 (germline): SGHRS, YFSETQ. V lost 4 bases, J lost 2 bases, and 5 bases stayed unmatched. As DNA, the CDR3 is TGCGCCAGCAGCGGACAACAGGGGGCTGGAAACACCATATATTTT. Translated, it gives CASSGQQGAGNTIYF.

The rearrangement links TRBV11-2 to TRBJ1-2, with no clear D. The CDR3 extends over 15 amino acids. The germline V gene encodes CDR1 SGHAT and CDR2 FQNNGV. The V end was cut by 1 base, the J end by 0 bases, with 9 bases between. The CDR3 region has the DNA TGTGCCAGCAGCTTAGTAAATCCAGCTAACTATGGCTACACCTTC. Its translation: CASSLVNPANYGYTF. The variable domain in full, with the rest retrieved from reference TRBV11-2 and TRBJ1-2, is EAGVAQSPRYKIIEKRQSVAFWCNPISGHATLYWYQQILGQGPKLLIQFQNNGVVDDSQLPKDRFSAERLKGVDSTLKIQPAKLEDSAVYLCASSLVNPANYGYTFGSGTRLTVV.

This clone was detected only a few times. Different DNA sequences within this sample yield the same CDR3. The chain combines TRBV28 with TRBJ1-1; 7 bases are a match to TRBD1. Germline V gene sequence: CDR1 MDHEN, CDR2 SYDVKM. The ends lost 4 bases at V and 4 bases at J; junction bases unmatched: 0. There are 12 residues in the CDR3. The CDR3 protein is CASSSGGTEAFF. In DNA form, the CDR3 reads TGTGCCAGCAGTTCAGGGGGCACTGAAGCTTTCTTT.

This sequence joins TRBV9 and TRBJ2-7, with TRBD1 as a possible D gene (6 bases). V gave up 4 bases and J gave up 0 bases, with 11 bases separating them. CDR3 size: 14 residues. CDR1 is SGDLS, CDR2 YYNGEE, per germline. The CDR3 sequence: CASSPRQASYEQYF. CDR3 nucleotides: TGTGCCAGCAGCCCAAGACAGGCCTCCTACGAGCAGTACTTC.

This chain uses TRBV19 with TRBJ1-1; D not certain. V was cut by 4 bases and J by 11 bases, with 14 bases left in between. The CDR3 loop spans 12 amino acids. Germline loops: CDR1 LNHDA, CDR2 SQIVND (reference sequence). The CDR3 DNA sequence: TGTGCCAGTAGTACCCTTACTAATGCGGCTTTCTTT. It codes for CASSTLTNAAFF. The whole variable domain, filled in from reference TRBV19 and TRBJ1-1, reads DGGITQSPKYLFRKEGQNVTLSCEQNLNHDAMYWYRQDPGQGLRLIYYSQIVNDFQKGDIAEGYSVSREKKESFPLTVTSAQKNPTAFYLCASSTLTNAAFFGQGTRLTVV.

V and J are TRBV7-2 and TRBJ1-2; the match to TRBD1 covers 7 bases. Germline CDR1 SGHTA, CDR2 FQGNSA. The trim removed 2 bases at V and 5 bases at J, leaving 11 bases unmatched. The CDR3 is made up of 16 amino acids. DNA for the CDR3: TGTGCCAGCAGCTTACGCAGGGGGGCAAACCCTTATGGCTACACCTTC. It yields the protein CASSLRRGANPYGYTF.

The rearrangement uses TRBV7-9 and TRBJ1-4; D is perhaps TRBD1 (5 bases). Germline-derived CDR1 and CDR2 are SEHNR and FQNEAQ (reference sequence). The V gene lost 2 bases and the J gene lost 1 base, with 8 bases spanning the gap. The CDR3 totals 15 residues. In DNA, the CDR3 is TGTGCCAGCAGCTTAATAACAGGAACTAATGAAAAACTGTTTTTT. This encodes CASSLITGTNEKLFF.

The chain recombines TRBV30 with TRBJ1-6; D uncertain. V was trimmed by 2 bases and J by 5 bases, leaving 16 bases between them. The germline V gene has CDR1 GTSNPN and CDR2 SVGIG (reference sequence). The CDR3 sequence is 16 residues long. CDR3 coding DNA: TGTGCCTGGAGTTCCGAGGCAGAACCTAATAATTCACCCCTCCACTTT. Its protein product is CAWSSEAEPNNSPLHF.

The chain couples TRBV18 to TRBJ1-1; no reliable D call. This CDR3 has 17 residues. The germline CDR1 and CDR2 sequences are KGHSH and LQKENI. V lost 3 bases and J lost 2, with 19 bases in between. CDR3 loop: CASSPSDIAVKNTEAFF. CDR3 in DNA: TGTGCCAGCTCACCCTCCGATATCGCAGTTAAAAACACTGAAGCTTTCTTT.

This chain uses TRBV27 with TRBJ1-5; TRBD1 matches 7 bases. This CDR3 has 15 residues. CDR1 and CDR2 from the germline V gene are MNHEY and SMNVEV (reference sequence). The V and J ends lost 6 bases and 6 bases, in that order; junction bases with no gene match: 11. In nucleotides, the CDR3 is TGTGCCAGCAGGCCTTTTACAGGGGCATCTCAGCCCCAGCATTTT. Amino acid sequence: CASRPFTGASQPQHF.

This chain uses TRBV6-5 with TRBJ2-7; 11 bases match TRBD2. CDR1 is MNHEY and CDR2 is SVGAGI in the germline V gene. The CDR3 consists of 15 residues. Trimming removed 6 bases from V and 1 base from J; junction bases left unmatched: 5. CDR3 in amino acids: CASRRGTSGSYEQYF. The DNA of the CDR3 is TGTGCCAGCAGGCGCGGGACTAGCGGATCCTACGAGCAGTACTTC.

The count of this clone is one. The chain combines TRBV19 with TRBJ2-1; TRBD2 agrees at 11 bases. V was clipped by 4 bases and J by 1 base; unmatched bases: 15. Germline CDR1 is LNHDA and CDR2 is SQIVND (reference sequence). The CDR3 length is 20 residues. CDR3 nucleotides: TGTGCCAGTAGTAGGATTAGCGGGAGGGCCTACGGAGAATCCTACAATGAGCAGTTCTTC. Its protein is CASSRISGRAYGESYNEQFF.

V usage is TRBV14 and J usage is TRBJ2-3; D remains ambiguous. V was trimmed by 1 base and J by 5 bases, leaving 10 bases between them. The germline V gene has CDR1 SGHDN and CDR2 FVKESK. The CDR3 is 14 amino acids. The CDR3 protein is CASSQANTRDTQYF. The CDR3 nucleotides are TGTGCCAGCAGCCAAGCCAATACCAGAGATACGCAGTATTTT.

The chain recombines TRBV3-1 (or the pseudogene TRBV3-2) with TRBJ2-1; TRBD2 matches 9 bases. The CDR3 sequence is 16 residues long. The germline V gene encodes CDR1 LGHDT and CDR2 YNNKEL (reference sequence). J was trimmed by 1 base and V by 3 bases; bases with no gene match: 4. This CDR3 reads CASSQERGASYNEQFF. In DNA form, the CDR3 reads TGTGCCAGCAGCCAGGAGCGGGGGGCATCCTACAATGAGCAGTTCTTC.

V and J are TRBV4-3 and TRBJ2-3; tentatively, D is TRBD2 (6 bases). The CDR3 totals 17 residues. Germline V CDR1 and CDR2: LGHNA, YSLEER. Trimming cost V 4 bases and J 5 bases, with 22 bases left between them. Written as DNA, the CDR3 is TGCGCCAGCAGCCCCGATCGGGCGGGATTTTCACAAGATACGCAGTATTTT. Its protein product is CASSPDRAGFSQDTQYF.